These 16 T cell receptor beta chains came from one sample sequenced in a study of blood T cells in healthy people across ages. Together with a sample-barcoded 5' primer, a J-beta primer mix was included in a second PCR lasting about 6 to 11 cycles. TCRdb re-derived calls from the 5' RACE reads in MiXCR, one entry per CDR3 protein. The data show 1 million or so distinct CDR3 sequences, under 30% seen once. These data were likewise used in another study, on T cells of mothers and their children.

The sequenced sample was blood. The receptors derive from a girl aged 2-15 years in good health.

The table lists this clonotype with a few counts. The genes are TRBV20-1 and TRBJ2-3; no firm D call. Germline V gene lookup returns CDR1 DFQATT and CDR2 SNEGSKA (reference sequence). This CDR3 spans 11 amino acids. V lost 7 bases and J lost 5, with 10 bases in between. CDR3 residues: CSVEEVDTQYF. The CDR3 bases are TGCAGTGTTGAGGAAGTAGATACGCAGTATTTT.

CDR3 amino acids: CASRGNRDRISKETQYF. Written as DNA, the CDR3 is TGTGCCAGCAGGGGCAATCGGGACAGGATTAGTAAAGAGACCCAGTACTTC. V is TRBV28 and J is TRBJ2-5, with 8 positions matching TRBD1. Germline-derived CDR1 and CDR2 are MDHEN and SYDVKM. CDR3 size: 17 residues. J was trimmed by 3 bases and V by 6 bases; bases with no gene match: 15.

This clonotype was found a few times. This rearrangement joins TRBV20-1 to TRBJ1-1, with 9 bases aligning to TRBD1. Germline lookup yields CDR1 DFQATT and CDR2 SNEGSKA (reference sequence). This CDR3 is built from 11 residues. V lost 8 bases to trimming and J lost 5 bases; unmatched junction nucleotides: 3. The CDR3 reads CSKQGATEAFF. CDR3 DNA sequence: TGCAGTAAACAGGGGGCGACTGAAGCTTTCTTT.

This chain joins TRBV12-3 or TRBV12-4 and TRBJ1-6; D gene unclear. V dropped 8 bases and J dropped 7 bases, with 6 bases sitting between them. The CDR3 runs 11 residues. CDR3 in DNA: TGTGCCAGCGGGCCCAATTCACCCCTCCACTTT. Translated, it gives CASGPNSPLHF.

The rearrangement uses TRBV6-5 and TRBJ2-1; D unresolved. With 4 bases removed from V and 0 bases from J, the gap between germline ends came to 10 bases. The CDR3 sequence is 15 residues long. CDR1 MNHEY and CDR2 SVGAGI come from the germline V gene. The CDR3 region has the DNA TGTGCCAGCAGTTTCTCCATCAGCTCCTACAATGAGCAGTTCTTC. Translating gives CASSFSISSYNEQFF.

V usage is TRBV4-1 and J usage is TRBJ1-1; 8 positions agree with TRBD1. Germline V lookup: CDR1 MGHRA, CDR2 YSYEKL. The CDR3 totals 15 residues. The V and J ends lost 1 base and 4 bases, in that order; junction bases with no gene match: 5. The CDR3 DNA sequence: TGCGCCAGCAGCCAAGGAGACAGGGGCCCCACTGAAGCTTTCTTT. Its translation: CASSQGDRGPTEAFF.

The DNA of the CDR3 is TGTGCCAGCAGCATGGGACGGCAAGCCTTGTTCTCCTACGAGCAGTACTTC. As protein: CASSMGRQALFSYEQYF. The gene calls are TRBV7-8 and TRBJ2-5; D is perhaps TRBD1 or TRBD2 (5 bases each). The better agreement between TRBJ2-7 and the DNA end casts doubt on the J call. CDR3 length equals 17 residues. Germline lookup yields CDR1 SGHVS and CDR2 FQNEAQ.

This clonotype was observed a handful of times. The J gene is TRBJ2-7, the V gene TRBV6-5, with 7 bases aligning to TRBD1. Losses at the gene ends were 7 bases for V and 6 bases for J; bases not matched to a gene: 9. Germline V gives CDR1 MNHEY, CDR2 SVGAGI. This CDR3 spans 13 amino acids. The chain's CDR3 is CASTIQGTGEQYF. The CDR3 nucleotides read TGTGCCAGCACGATACAGGGGACGGGCGAGCAGTACTTC.

This clonotype was detected only once. A junction boundary mismatches the germline segment, possibly from a read error. The V and J genes are TRBV7-9 and TRBJ2-1; TRBD2 might be the D (5 bases). In germline, CDR1 is SEHNR, CDR2 FQNEAQ (reference sequence). This CDR3 region has 15 residues. The CDR3 protein is CASSPAAVSGYKRYF. CDR3 DNA sequence: TGTGCCAGCAGTCCCGCTGCGGTCTCGGGGTACAAGCGGTACTTC.

In its sample, this clonotype was seen a few times. This sequence joins TRBV29-1 and TRBJ1-1; TRBD1 agrees at 7 bases. The trim removed 7 bases at V and 5 bases at J, leaving 7 bases unmatched. The germline CDR1 and CDR2 sequences are SQVTM and ANQGSEA. The CDR3 has 12 residues. CDR3 DNA sequence: TGCAGCGCAGGGGGTCTGGAAACTGAAGCTTTCTTT. Protein: CSAGGLETEAFF.

This clonotype was seen a handful of times. The chain joins TRBV28 to TRBJ2-7; D perhaps matches TRBD1 (5 bases). The germline V gene encodes CDR1 MDHEN and CDR2 SYDVKM. Trimming took off 3 bases at V and 8 bases at J, with 11 bases between the two ends. The CDR3 has 12 amino acids. The CDR3 sequence: CASSFLGLQQYF. CDR3 bases: TGTGCCAGCAGTTTTTTGGGGCTACAGCAGTACTTC.

This clonotype appeared a few times. The chain uses TRBV27 and TRBJ1-5, with a possible D match to TRBD1 (6 bases). V dropped 5 bases and J dropped 4 bases, with 12 bases sitting between them. The V gene's germline CDR1 is MNHEY and CDR2 SMNVEV (reference sequence). CDR3 length: 14 residues. The CDR3 DNA follows: TGTGCCAGCAGTAGACACAGGGTGAATCAGCCCCAGCATTTT. The encoded protein is CASSRHRVNQPQHF.

This clonotype occurred a few times. This chain links TRBV12-3 or TRBV12-4 with TRBJ2-3; D might be TRBD2 (5 bases). V shed 4 bases and J shed 3 bases, with 17 bases lying between them. This CDR3 spans 16 amino acids. CDR3 loop: CASSSTLGVGTDTQYF. The CDR3, as DNA: TGTGCCAGCAGTTCTACACTAGGAGTGGGAACAGATACGCAGTATTTT.

This clonotype was seen more than once but under ten times. The genes are TRBV29-1 and TRBJ2-5; TRBD2 matches 10 bases. Gene TRBJ2-7 matches the end of the DNA better, so the J call may be wrong. Germline CDR1 and CDR2: SQVTM and ANQGSEA. The CDR3 has 13 amino acids. DNA of the CDR3: TGCAGCGTCCTAGCGGGGGATGGCTACGAGCAGTACTTC. This encodes CSVLAGDGYEQYF.

The chain recombines TRBV7-2 with TRBJ2-5, with D perhaps TRBD1 (5 bases). Looked up from germline, CDR1 is SGHTA and CDR2 is FQGNSA. The CDR3 has 12 residues. Trimming cost V 3 bases and J 7 bases, with 9 bases left between them. CDR3 protein: CASSFARGTQYF. As DNA, the CDR3 is TGTGCCAGCAGCTTTGCTAGGGGGACCCAGTACTTC.

This clonotype was picked up a small number of times. The chain carries TRBV13 and TRBJ2-1, with 8 nucleotides matching TRBD2. The J segment lost 5 bases and the V segment lost 4 bases, leaving 10 bases of the junction unmatched. The germline V gene encodes CDR1 PRHDT and CDR2 FYEKMQ (reference sequence). This CDR3 region has 16 residues. The CDR3 nucleotides are TGTGCCAGCAGCTCCTACAGCCGGGGGGGCCACAATGAGCAGTTCTTC. Translated, it gives CASSSYSRGGHNEQFF.